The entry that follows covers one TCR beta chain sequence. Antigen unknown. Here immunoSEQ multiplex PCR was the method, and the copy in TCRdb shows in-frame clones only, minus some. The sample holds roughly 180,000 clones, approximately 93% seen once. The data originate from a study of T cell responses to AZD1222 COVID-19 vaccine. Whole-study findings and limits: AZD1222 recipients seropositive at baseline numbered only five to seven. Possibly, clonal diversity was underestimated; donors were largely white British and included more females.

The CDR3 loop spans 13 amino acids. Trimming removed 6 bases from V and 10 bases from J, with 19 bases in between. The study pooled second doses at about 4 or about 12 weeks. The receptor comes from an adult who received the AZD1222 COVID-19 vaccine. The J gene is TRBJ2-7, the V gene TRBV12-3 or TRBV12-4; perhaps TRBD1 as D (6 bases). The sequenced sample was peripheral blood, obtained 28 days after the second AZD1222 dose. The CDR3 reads CASSFEKGTPQYF. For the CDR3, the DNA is TGTGCCAGCAGCTTTGAGAAGGGGACACCTCAGTACTTC.